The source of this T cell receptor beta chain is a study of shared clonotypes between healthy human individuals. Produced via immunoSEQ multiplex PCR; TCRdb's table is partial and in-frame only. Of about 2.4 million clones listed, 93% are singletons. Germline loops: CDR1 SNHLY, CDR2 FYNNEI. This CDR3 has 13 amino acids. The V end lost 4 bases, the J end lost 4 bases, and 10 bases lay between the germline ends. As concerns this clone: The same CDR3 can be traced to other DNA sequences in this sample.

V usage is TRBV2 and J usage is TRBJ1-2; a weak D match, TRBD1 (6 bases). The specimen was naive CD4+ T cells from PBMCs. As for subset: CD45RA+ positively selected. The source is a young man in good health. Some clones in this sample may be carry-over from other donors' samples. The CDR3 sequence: CASSVEGVYGYTF. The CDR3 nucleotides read TGTGCCAGCAGTGTGGAGGGGGTCTATGGCTACACCTTC.